The 2 T cell receptor beta chains below come from one sample, sequenced in a study of CD8+ T cells in alopecia areata. RNA, once extracted, was reverse transcribed into cDNA for use as the sequencing template. The data were produced by immunoSEQ multiplex PCR, yet TCRdb's version contains in-frame clones alone and is incomplete. This table holds 140,000 to 150,000 clones, about half found once. This specimen was CD4+ T cells sorted from blood, taken at week 0. The source is a human donor with alopecia areata.

This chain connects TRBV28 to TRBJ1-2, with D perhaps TRBD1 (5 bases). Germline loops: CDR1 MDHEN, CDR2 SYDVKM. V was clipped by 5 bases and J by 2 bases, with 9 bases between them. CDR3 length: 13 residues. CDR3 nucleotides: TGTGCCAGCAGTGACGGGGGGAACTATGGCTACACCTTC. Protein product: CASSDGGNYGYTF.

The rearrangement links TRBV19 to TRBJ1-1, with D possibly matching TRBD1 (5 bases). The V end was cut by 6 bases, the J end by 5 bases, with 19 bases between. Germline V lookup: CDR1 LNHDA, CDR2 SQIVND (reference sequence). This CDR3 contains 15 residues. CDR3 sequence (DNA): TGTGCCAGTAGGGCACCGGGGGGTAGTATGACTGAAGCTTTCTTT. This gives the protein CASRAPGGSMTEAFF.